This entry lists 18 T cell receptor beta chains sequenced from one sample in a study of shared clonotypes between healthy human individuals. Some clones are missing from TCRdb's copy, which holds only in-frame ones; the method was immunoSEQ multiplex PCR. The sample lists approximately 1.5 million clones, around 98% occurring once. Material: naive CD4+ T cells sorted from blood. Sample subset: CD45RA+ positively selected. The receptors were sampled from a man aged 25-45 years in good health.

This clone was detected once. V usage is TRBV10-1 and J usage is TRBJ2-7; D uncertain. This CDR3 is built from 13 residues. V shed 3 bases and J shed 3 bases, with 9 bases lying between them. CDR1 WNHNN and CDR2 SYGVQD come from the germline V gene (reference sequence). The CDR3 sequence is CASSENGRYEQYF. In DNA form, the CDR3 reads TGCGCCAGCAGTGAAAACGGTCGCTACGAGCAGTACTTC.

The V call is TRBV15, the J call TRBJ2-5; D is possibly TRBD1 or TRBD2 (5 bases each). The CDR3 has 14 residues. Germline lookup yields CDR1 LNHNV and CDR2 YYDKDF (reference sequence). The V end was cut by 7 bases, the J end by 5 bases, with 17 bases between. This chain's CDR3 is CATTGTSNRETQYF. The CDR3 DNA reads TGTGCCACCACAGGGACCTCCAATCGGGAGACCCAGTACTTC. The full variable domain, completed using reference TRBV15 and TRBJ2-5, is DAMVIQNPRYQVTQFGKPVTLSCSQTLNHNVMYWYQQKSSQAPKLLFHYYDKDFNNEADTPDNFQSRRPNTSFCFLDIRSPGLGDTAMYLCATTGTSNRETQYFGPGTRLLVL.

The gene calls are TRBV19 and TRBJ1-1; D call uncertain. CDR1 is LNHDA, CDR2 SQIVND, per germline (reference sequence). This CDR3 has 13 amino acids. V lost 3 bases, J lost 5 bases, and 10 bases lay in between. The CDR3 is CASSIPGATEAFF. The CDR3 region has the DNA TGTGCCAGTAGTATCCCGGGAGCGACTGAAGCTTTCTTT.

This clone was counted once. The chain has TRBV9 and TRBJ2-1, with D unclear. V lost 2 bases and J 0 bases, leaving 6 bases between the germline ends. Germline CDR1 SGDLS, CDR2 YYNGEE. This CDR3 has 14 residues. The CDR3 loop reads CASSVISSYNEQFF. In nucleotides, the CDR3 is TGTGCCAGCAGCGTCATTAGCTCCTACAATGAGCAGTTCTTC.

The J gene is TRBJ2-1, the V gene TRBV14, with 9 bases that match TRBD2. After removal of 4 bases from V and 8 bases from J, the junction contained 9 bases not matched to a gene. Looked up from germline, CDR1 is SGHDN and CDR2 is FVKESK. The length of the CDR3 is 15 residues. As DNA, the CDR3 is TGTGCCAGCAGCCTTCGGGCTAGCGGGACACATGAGCAGTTCTTC. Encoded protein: CASSLRASGTHEQFF.

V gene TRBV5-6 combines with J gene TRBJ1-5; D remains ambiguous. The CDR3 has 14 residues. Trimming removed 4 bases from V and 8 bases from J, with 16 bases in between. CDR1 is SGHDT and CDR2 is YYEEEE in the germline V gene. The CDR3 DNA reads TGTGCCAGCAGCCGGCGGGCGGCGTTAGAGCCCCAGCATTTT. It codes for CASSRRAALEPQHF. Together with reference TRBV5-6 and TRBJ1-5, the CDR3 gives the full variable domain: DAGVTQSPTHLIKTRGQQVTLRCSPKSGHDTVSWYQQALGQGPQFIFQYYEEEERQRGNFPDRFSGHQFPNYSSELNVNALLLGDSALYLCASSRRAALEPQHFGDGTRLSIL.

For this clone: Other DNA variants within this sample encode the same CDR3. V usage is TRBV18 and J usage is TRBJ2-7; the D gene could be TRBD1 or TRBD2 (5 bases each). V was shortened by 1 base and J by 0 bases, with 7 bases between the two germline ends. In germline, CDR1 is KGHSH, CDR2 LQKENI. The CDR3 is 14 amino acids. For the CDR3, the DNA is TGTGCCAGCTCACCACAGGGGAGCTCCTACGAGCAGTACTTC. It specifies CASSPQGSSYEQYF.

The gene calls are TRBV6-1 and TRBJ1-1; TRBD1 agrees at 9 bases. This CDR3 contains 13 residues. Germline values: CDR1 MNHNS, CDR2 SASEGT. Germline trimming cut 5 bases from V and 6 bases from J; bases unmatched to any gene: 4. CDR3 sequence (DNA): TGTGCCAGCAGTACACAGGGGGCTTCTGAAGCTTTCTTT. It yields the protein CASSTQGASEAFF.

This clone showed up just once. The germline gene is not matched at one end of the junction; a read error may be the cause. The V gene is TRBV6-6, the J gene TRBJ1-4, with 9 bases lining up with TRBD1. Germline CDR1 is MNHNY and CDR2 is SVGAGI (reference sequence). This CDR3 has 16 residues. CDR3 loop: CASSYWEQGAGEKLFF. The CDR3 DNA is TGTGCCAGTAGTTACTGGGAACAGGGGGCTGGTGAAAAACTGTTTTTT.

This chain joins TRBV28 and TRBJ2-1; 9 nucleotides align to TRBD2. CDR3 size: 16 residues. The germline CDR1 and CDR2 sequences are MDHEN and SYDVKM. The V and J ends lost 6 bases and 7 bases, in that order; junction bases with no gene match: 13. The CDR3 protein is CASSSLAGALGNEQFF. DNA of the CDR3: TGTGCCAGCAGCTCACTAGCGGGCGCCCTCGGAAATGAGCAGTTCTTC.

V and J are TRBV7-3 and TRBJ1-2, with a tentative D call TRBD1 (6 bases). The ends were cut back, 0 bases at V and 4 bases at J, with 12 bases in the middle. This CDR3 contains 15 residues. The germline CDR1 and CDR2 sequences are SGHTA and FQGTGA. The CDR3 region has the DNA TGTGCCAGCAGCTTAACTCGCGGGGGGGCCTATGGCTACACCTTC. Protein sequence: CASSLTRGGAYGYTF.

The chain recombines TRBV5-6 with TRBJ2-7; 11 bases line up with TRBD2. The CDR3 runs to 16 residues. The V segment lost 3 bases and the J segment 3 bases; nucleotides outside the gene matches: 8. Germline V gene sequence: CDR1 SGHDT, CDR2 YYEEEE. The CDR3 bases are TGTGCCAGCAGCTCAACCGGGACTAGCGGATACTACGAGCAGTACTTC. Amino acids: CASSSTGTSGYYEQYF.

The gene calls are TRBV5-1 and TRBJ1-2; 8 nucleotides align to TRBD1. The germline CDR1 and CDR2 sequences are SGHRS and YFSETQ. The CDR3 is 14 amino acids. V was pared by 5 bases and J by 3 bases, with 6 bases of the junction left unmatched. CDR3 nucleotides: TGCGCCAGCAGACAGGGACAGGCGTACTATGGCTACACCTTC. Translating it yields CASRQGQAYYGYTF.

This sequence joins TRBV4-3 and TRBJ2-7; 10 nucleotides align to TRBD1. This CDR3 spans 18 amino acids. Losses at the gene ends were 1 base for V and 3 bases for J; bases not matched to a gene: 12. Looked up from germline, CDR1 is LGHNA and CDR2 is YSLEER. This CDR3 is CASSQVASPGQGVYEQYF. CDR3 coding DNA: TGCGCCAGCAGCCAAGTTGCCTCTCCAGGACAGGGGGTCTACGAGCAGTACTTC.

The CDR3 region has the DNA TGTGCCAGCAGCGTAGGTGGTCCAGGGGCAACTAATGAAAAACTGTTTTTT. It yields the protein CASSVGGPGATNEKLFF. The chain joins TRBV9 to TRBJ1-4; tentative D call: TRBD1 (6 bases). This CDR3 is built from 17 residues. Germline CDR1 reads SGDLS; CDR2 reads YYNGEE. Trimming took off 0 bases at V and 0 bases at J, with 12 bases between the two ends.

Here the CDR3 DNA reads TGCGCCAGCAGCCATGAAGCCCTAGCGGGAGATTTGTTGGCAGATACGCAGTATTTT. This gives the protein CASSHEALAGDLLADTQYF. V is TRBV4-3 and J is TRBJ2-3; 10 bases align to TRBD2. Losses at the gene ends were 3 bases for V and 4 bases for J; bases not matched to a gene: 16. From germline, CDR1 is LGHNA and CDR2 YSLEER. The length of the CDR3 is 19 residues.

Here the CDR3 reads CASSFRGPGTQYF. Written as DNA, the CDR3 is TGTGCCAGCAGTTTTCGGGGCCCCGGGACCCAGTACTTC. The rearrangement uses TRBV27 and TRBJ2-5; D possibly matches TRBD1 or TRBD2 (5 bases each). The CDR3 totals 13 residues. Germline V gene sequence: CDR1 MNHEY, CDR2 SMNVEV (reference sequence). Trimming cost V 3 bases and J 7 bases, with 12 bases left between them.

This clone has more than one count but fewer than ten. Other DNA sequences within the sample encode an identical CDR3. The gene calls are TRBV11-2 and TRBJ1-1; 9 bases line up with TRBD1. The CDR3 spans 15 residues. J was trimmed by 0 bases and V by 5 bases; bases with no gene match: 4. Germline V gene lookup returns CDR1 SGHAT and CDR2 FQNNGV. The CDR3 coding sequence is TGTGCCAGCAGCCCCCGGACAGGGGTGAACACTGAAGCTTTCTTT. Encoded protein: CASSPRTGVNTEAFF.